This T cell receptor (beta chain) stems from a study of shared clonotypes between healthy human individuals. In the study overall: A donor's plate count was three for CD4 naive and three for CD4 memory; CD8 naive had two and CD8 memory one. Study-wide findings and caveats: A reduction in generation probabilities was seen for non-shared clonotypes relative to those shared by all four donors.

V was clipped by 7 bases and J by 7 bases, with 14 bases between them. This CDR3 contains 13 residues. Germline V gene sequence: CDR1 LNHDA, CDR2 SQIVND (reference sequence). Worth noting for this clone: The antigen is not known.

This was a deep-level run. Only in-frame clones appear in the TCRdb table, and some are missing; sequencing was by immunoSEQ multiplex PCR. The top ten clones hold approximately 0.35% of a sample with some 2.4 million clones, over 85% of them seen once. From CD4+ cells came CD45RA+ naive and CD45RA-negative memory subsets. This receptor was taken from a young man in good health. Some clones in this sample may be carry-over from other donors' samples. The source material was naive CD4+ T cells from PBMCs. Stated subset: CD45RA+ positively selected. The chain couples TRBV19 to TRBJ1-5; the D is unclear. The CDR3 DNA reads as TGTGCCAGTATCCCGGGGTCCAACCAGCCCCAGCATTTT. This sequence encodes CASIPGSNQPQHF. Complete variable domain (other parts from reference TRBV19 and TRBJ1-5): DGGITQSPKYLFRKEGQNVTLSCEQNLNHDAMYWYRQDPGQGLRLIYYSQIVNDFQKGDIAEGYSVSREKKESFPLTVTSAQKNPTAFYLCASIPGSNQPQHFGDGTRLSIL.